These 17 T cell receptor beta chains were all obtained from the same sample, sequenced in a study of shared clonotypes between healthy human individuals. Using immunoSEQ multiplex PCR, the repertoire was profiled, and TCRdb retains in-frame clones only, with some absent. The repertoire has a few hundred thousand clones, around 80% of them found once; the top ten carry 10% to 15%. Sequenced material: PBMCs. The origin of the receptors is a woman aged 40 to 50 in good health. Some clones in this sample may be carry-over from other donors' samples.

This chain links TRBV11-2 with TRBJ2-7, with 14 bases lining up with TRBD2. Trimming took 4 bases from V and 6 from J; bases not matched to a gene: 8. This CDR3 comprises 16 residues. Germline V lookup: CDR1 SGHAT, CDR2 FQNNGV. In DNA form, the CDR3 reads TGTGCCAGCAGCTCCCGGCGACTAGCGGGAGGGGGCGAGCAGTACTTC. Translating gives CASSSRRLAGGGEQYF.

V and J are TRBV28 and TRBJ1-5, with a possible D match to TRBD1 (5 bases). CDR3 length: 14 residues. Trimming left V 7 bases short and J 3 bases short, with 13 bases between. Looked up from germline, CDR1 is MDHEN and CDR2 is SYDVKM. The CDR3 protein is CASTLGPFNQPQHF. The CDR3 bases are TGTGCCAGCACCCTGGGGCCGTTCAATCAGCCCCAGCATTTT.

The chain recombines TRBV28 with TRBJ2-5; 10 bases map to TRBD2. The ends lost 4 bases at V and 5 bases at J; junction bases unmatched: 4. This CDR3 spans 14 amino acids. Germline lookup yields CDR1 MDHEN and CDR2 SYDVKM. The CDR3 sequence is CASSSSLAGETQYF. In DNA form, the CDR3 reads TGTGCCAGCAGTTCCTCACTAGCGGGGGAGACCCAGTACTTC.

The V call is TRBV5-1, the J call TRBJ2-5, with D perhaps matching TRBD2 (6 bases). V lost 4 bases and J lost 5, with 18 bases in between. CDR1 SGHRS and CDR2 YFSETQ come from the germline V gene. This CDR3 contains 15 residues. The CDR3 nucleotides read TGCGCCAGCAGCCTAGCGTCTAGCCGTCCTGAGACCCAGTACTTC. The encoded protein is CASSLASSRPETQYF.

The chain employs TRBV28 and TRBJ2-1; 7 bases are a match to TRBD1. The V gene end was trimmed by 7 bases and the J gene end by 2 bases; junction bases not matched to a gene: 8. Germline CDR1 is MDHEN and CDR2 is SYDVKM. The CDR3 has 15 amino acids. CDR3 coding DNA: TGTGCCAGCACCCTGGCTGGACAGGCCTACAATGAGCAGTTCTTC. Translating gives CASTLAGQAYNEQFF.

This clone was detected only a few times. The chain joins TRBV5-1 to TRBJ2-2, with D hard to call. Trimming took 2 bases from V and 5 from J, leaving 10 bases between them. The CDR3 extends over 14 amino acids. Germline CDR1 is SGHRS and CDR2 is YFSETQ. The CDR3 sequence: CASSLGTTTGELFF. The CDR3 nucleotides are TGCGCCAGCAGCTTAGGCACAACTACCGGGGAGCTGTTTTTT.

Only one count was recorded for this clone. This CDR3 is CASSPMGQYGYTF. CDR3 nucleotides: TGTGCCAGCTCACCAATGGGGCAATATGGCTACACCTTC. V and J are TRBV18 and TRBJ1-2; D perhaps matches TRBD1 (5 bases). This CDR3 region has 13 residues. V lost 2 bases, J lost 5 bases, and 9 bases lay in between. CDR1 is KGHSH and CDR2 is LQKENI in the germline V gene.

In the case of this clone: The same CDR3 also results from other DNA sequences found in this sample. CDR3 loop: CASSPPLAGVYEQYF. In DNA form, the CDR3 reads TGTGCCAGCTCACCACCCCTAGCGGGAGTCTACGAGCAGTACTTC. This chain connects TRBV18 to TRBJ2-7; 10 bases align to TRBD2. V lost 0 bases to trimming and J lost 3 bases; unmatched junction nucleotides: 2. Germline CDR1 reads KGHSH; CDR2 reads LQKENI. The CDR3 is made up of 15 amino acids.

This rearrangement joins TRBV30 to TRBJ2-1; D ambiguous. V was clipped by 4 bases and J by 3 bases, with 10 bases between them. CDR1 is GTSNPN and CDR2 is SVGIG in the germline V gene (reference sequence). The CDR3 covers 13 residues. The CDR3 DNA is TGTGCCTGGACCGGGTCCTACTACAATGAGCAGTTCTTC. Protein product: CAWTGSYYNEQFF.

The DNA for the CDR3 is TGCGCCAGCAGCTATGATGGAAACACCATATATTTT. Translated: CASSYDGNTIYF. V gene TRBV5-1 combines with J gene TRBJ1-3, with no clear D. V was trimmed by 3 bases and J by 3 bases, leaving 4 bases between them. CDR3 size: 12 residues. Germline-derived CDR1 and CDR2 are SGHRS and YFSETQ.

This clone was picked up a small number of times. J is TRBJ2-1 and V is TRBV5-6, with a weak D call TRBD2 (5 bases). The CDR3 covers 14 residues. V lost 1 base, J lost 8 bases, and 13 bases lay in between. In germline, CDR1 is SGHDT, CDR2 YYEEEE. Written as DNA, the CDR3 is TGTGCCAGCAGCTTGTATTGGCGGCGGGATGAGCAGTTCTTC. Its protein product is CASSLYWRRDEQFF.

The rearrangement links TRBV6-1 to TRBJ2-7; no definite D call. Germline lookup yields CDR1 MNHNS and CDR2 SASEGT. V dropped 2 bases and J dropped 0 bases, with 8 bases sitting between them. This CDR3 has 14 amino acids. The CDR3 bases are TGTGCCAGCAGTGAACGGCAAGACTCCTACGAGCAGTACTTC. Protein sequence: CASSERQDSYEQYF.

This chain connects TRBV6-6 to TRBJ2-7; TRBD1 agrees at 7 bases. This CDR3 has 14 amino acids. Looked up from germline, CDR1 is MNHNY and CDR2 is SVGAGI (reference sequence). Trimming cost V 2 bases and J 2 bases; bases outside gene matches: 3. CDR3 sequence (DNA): TGTGCCAGCAGTTACGGACAGGATGCCTACGAGCAGTACTTC. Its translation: CASSYGQDAYEQYF.

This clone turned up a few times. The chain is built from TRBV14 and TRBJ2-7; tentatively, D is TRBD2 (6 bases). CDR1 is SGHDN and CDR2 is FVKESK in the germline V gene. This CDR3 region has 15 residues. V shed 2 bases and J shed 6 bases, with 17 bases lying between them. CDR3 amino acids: CASSQFSGRSREQYF. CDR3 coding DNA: TGTGCCAGCAGCCAATTTTCCGGGAGATCTCGCGAGCAGTACTTC.

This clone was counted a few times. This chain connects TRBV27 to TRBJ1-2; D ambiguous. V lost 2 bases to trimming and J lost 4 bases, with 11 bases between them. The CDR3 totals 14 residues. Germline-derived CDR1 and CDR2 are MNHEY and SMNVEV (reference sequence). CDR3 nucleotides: TGTGCCAGCAGTTTAAATCCCCAGACCTATGGCTACACCTTC. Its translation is CASSLNPQTYGYTF.

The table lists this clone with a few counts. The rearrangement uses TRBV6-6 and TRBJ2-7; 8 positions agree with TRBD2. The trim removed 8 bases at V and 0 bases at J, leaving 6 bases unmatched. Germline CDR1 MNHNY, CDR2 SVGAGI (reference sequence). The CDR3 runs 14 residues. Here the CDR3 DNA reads TGTGCCAGCGGCCTAGCGGGCCTCTCCTACGAGCAGTACTTC. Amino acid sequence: CASGLAGLSYEQYF.

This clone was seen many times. CDR3: CASSPPLEYNEQFF. The CDR3 DNA follows: TGTGCCAGCAGTCCCCCGCTAGAATACAATGAGCAGTTCTTC. The chain is built from TRBV28 and TRBJ2-1; unclear D gene. The CDR3 consists of 14 residues. Germline loops: CDR1 MDHEN, CDR2 SYDVKM. Trimming took 5 bases from V and 4 from J, leaving 12 bases between them. Based on the CDR3 plus reference TRBV28 and TRBJ2-1, the full variable domain is DVKVTQSSRYLVKRTGEKVFLECVQDMDHENMFWYRQDPGLGLRLIYFSYDVKMKEKGDIPEGYSVSREKKERFSLILESASTNQTSMYLCASSPPLEYNEQFFGPGTRLTVL.